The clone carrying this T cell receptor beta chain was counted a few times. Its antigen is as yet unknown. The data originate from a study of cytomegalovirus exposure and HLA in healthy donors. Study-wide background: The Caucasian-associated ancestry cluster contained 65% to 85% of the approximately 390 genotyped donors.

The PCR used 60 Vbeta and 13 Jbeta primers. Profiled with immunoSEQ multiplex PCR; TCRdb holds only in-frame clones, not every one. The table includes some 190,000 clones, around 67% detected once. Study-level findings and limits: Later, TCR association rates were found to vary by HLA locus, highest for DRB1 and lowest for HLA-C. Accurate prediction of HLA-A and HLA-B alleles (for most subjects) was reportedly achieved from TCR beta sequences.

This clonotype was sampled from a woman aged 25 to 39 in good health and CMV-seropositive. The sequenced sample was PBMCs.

CDR3 residues: CASSPPAPVYNEQFF. DNA for the CDR3: TGTGCCAGCTCACCACCAGCGCCAGTGTACAATGAGCAGTTCTTC. The chain is built from TRBV18 and TRBJ2-1; D not resolved. The CDR3 length is 15 residues. Trimming took off 0 bases at V and 4 bases at J, with 10 bases between the two ends. Germline V lookup: CDR1 KGHSH, CDR2 LQKENI.